These T cell receptor beta chains were read from a single sample in a study of response to subunit inactivated influenza vaccine. In TCRdb, the RT-PCR reads were re-called with MiXCR into one record per CDR3 protein. The repertoire holds roughly 700,000 distinct CDR3 sequences, with about 15% as singletons. The sample in question was PBMCs from blood, obtained 14 to 15 days before vaccination. The receptors stem from a man between 50 and 59 years old who received an inactivated influenza vaccine. The CDR3 runs from the conserved cysteine through the conserved F or W. D genes are given only for firm matches. Size is omitted from some rows. Given values are once, few, many or a class for expanded clones.

j_call | clone_size | v_call | d_call | cdr3_nt | cdr3_aa
TRBJ1-2 | few | TRBV20-1 | NA | TGCAGTGCTAGACGGCAGGATTTCTCGGGCTACACCTTC | CSARRQDFSGYTF
TRBJ2-1 | few | TRBV12-3/TRBV12-4 | TRBD2 | TGTGCCAGCAGTTTAGGGAGGGGGACTAGCCCCTACAATGAGCAGTTCTTC | CASSLGRGTSPYNEQFF
TRBJ2-5 | few | TRBV15 | NA | TGTGCCACCAGCAGAGTGGGAGGTATAGAGACCCAGTACTTC | CATSRVGGIETQYF
TRBJ2-7 | NA | TRBV7-2 | NA | TGTGCCAGCAGCTTAGCCGGCGGGACGAGCTCCTACGAGCAGTACTTC | CASSLAGGTSSYEQYF
TRBJ2-4 | NA | TRBV12-3/TRBV12-4 | NA | TGTGCCAGCAGTTTATCAGGGGATGGGGGGTACTTC | CASSLSGDGGYF
TRBJ1-5 | many | TRBV15 | NA | TGTGCCACCAGCAGAGATAAAGGGGGTAATCAGCCCCAGCATTTT | CATSRDKGGNQPQHF
TRBJ1-6 | NA | TRBV10-3 | TRBD1 | TGTGCCATCAGTGAAATCGGACAGGGAAATTCACCCCTCCACTTT | CAISEIGQGNSPLHF
TRBJ1-2 | NA | TRBV3-1 | NA | TGTGCCAGCAGCGATCACCACGCAAAGGGGCTTAACTATGGCTACACCTTC | CASSDHHAKGLNYGYTF
TRBJ2-2 | NA | TRBV7-2 | NA | TGTGCCAGCAGCTTAGACCCTTTCACCGGGGAGCTGTTTTTT | CASSLDPFTGELFF
TRBJ2-7 | NA | TRBV18 | NA | TGTGCCAGCTCACCGGTCAGTTTTTACGAGCAGTACTTC | CASSPVSFYEQYF
TRBJ1-5 | NA | TRBV4-2 | NA | TGTGCCAGCAGCCAAGGCCTGGGAACAGCCAATCAGCCCCAGCATTTT | CASSQGLGTANQPQHF
TRBJ2-5 | once | TRBV3-1 | TRBD1 | TGTGCCAGCAGCCAAGATAGGGACAGGGATGTGGAAGAGACCCAGTACTTC | CASSQDRDRDVEETQYF
TRBJ2-1 | few | TRBV28 | NA | TGTGCCAGCAGTTTATTAGGGGGCCAGGGAGGGAATGAGCAGTTCTTC | CASSLLGGQGGNEQFF
TRBJ2-5 | few | TRBV5-6 | NA | TGTGCCAGCAGCTTGGGCCAGCAGGGTGGAACCCAGTACTTC | CASSLGQQGGTQYF
TRBJ2-1 | NA | TRBV4-3 | TRBD2 | TGCGCCAGCAGCCAAACCCTGACTAGCGGGAGACGCGATGAGCAGTTCTTC | CASSQTLTSGRRDEQFF
TRBJ2-1 | NA | TRBV5-6 | TRBD2 | TGTGCCAGCAGCGGCGGGGGGAGGGCCTATATCTTCAATGAGCAGTTCTTC | CASSGGGRAYIFNEQFF
TRBJ1-3 | few | TRBV16 | NA | TGTGCCAGCAGCCAATCTGGTGCCACTGGAAACACCATATATTTT | CASSQSGATGNTIYF
TRBJ2-7 | few | TRBV28 | NA | TGTGCCAGCAGCCGGAGCAGGCACTACGAGCAGTACTTC | CASSRSRHYEQYF
TRBJ1-2 | few | TRBV5-1 | NA | TGCGCCAGCAGCTTGGGGAGTTCGGCAGTCTATGGCTACACCTTC | CASSLGSSAVYGYTF
TRBJ2-7 | NA | TRBV7-8 | TRBD2 | TGTGCCAGCAGCTTTTCACAGCGGGGCGAGCAGTACTTC | CASSFSQRGEQYF
TRBJ2-1 | once | TRBV2 | TRBD2 | TGTGCCAGCAGTGTCGGCGGGGGTTTCATCCATGAGCAGTTCTTC | CASSVGGGFIHEQFF
TRBJ2-2 | NA | TRBV12-3/TRBV12-4 | TRBD1 | TGTGCCAGCAGCACGACAGGGATGACCGGGGTTCTGTTTTTT | CASSTTGMTGVLFF
TRBJ2-6 | few | TRBV2 | NA | TGTGCCAGCAGTGAAGCGCACTGGGGGTCTGGGGCCAACGTCCTGACTTTC | CASSEAHWGSGANVLTF
TRBJ2-5 | NA | TRBV29-1 | NA | TGCAGCGTTGATACGCCAGTCCAAGAGACCCAGTACTTC | CSVDTPVQETQYF
TRBJ2-7 | few | TRBV7-9 | NA | TGTGCCAGCAGCCTAATTAGGGGACAATCCTACGAGCAGTACTTC | CASSLIRGQSYEQYF
TRBJ2-6 | NA | TRBV4-2 | NA | TGTGCCAGCAGCCATCGGGGAGCCGGGGCCAACGTCCTGACTTTC | CASSHRGAGANVLTF
TRBJ2-1 | many | TRBV7-2 | TRBD2 | TGTGCCAGCAGCCTACTAGCGGGAGACTACAATGAGCAGTTCTTC | CASSLLAGDYNEQFF
TRBJ2-5 | few | TRBV15 | NA | TGTGCCACCAGCAGAGGGTTGCAAGGGAAAGAGACCCAGTACTTC | CATSRGLQGKETQYF
TRBJ2-2 | NA | TRBV18 | NA | TGTGCCAGCTCACCCGCAGGAGCGGCCGGGGAGCTGTTTTTT | CASSPAGAAGELFF
TRBJ2-1 | few | TRBV18 | NA | TGTGCCAGCTCACCAAGGTCGGGGGCGCAGAGTTCGAATGAGCAGTTCTTC | CASSPRSGAQSSNEQFF